The 21 T cell receptor beta chains presented below share a single source sample, sequenced in a study of blood T cell repertoires in COVID-19. TCRdb's copy holds only in-frame clones and misses some; the assay was immunoSEQ multiplex PCR. The top ten hold roughly 21% of the sample, which has tens of thousands of clones, roughly nine tenths seen once. The sample was peripheral blood. Receptors originate from a man aged 50 or older with active COVID-19.

This chain links TRBV29-1 with TRBJ2-1, with 8 bases that match TRBD1. This CDR3 is 11 amino acids long. Per germline, CDR1 SQVTM and CDR2 ANQGSEA. After removal of 8 bases from V and 16 bases from J, the junction contained 13 bases not matched to a gene. The CDR3: CSTWTGTDLFF. The CDR3 bases are TGCAGCACCTGGACAGGGACTGATTTATTCTTC.

V usage is TRBV19 and J usage is TRBJ2-2; D is unresolved. Per germline, CDR1 LNHDA and CDR2 SQIVND (reference sequence). The CDR3 extends over 15 amino acids. The germline V and J ends were trimmed by 2 bases and 2 bases, with 9 bases remaining between them. The CDR3 nucleotides read TGTGCCAGTAGTATATGGCCGTTTAACACCGGGGAGCTGTTTTTT. Protein: CASSIWPFNTGELFF. The whole variable domain, remainder taken from reference TRBV19 and TRBJ2-2, is DGGITQSPKYLFRKEGQNVTLSCEQNLNHDAMYWYRQDPGQGLRLIYYSQIVNDFQKGDIAEGYSVSREKKESFPLTVTSAQKNPTAFYLCASSIWPFNTGELFFGEGSRLTVL.

This chain uses TRBV7-9 with TRBJ2-3; D might be TRBD1 (6 bases). The V gene lost 8 bases and the J gene lost 0 bases, with 12 bases spanning the gap. The CDR3 totals 14 residues. Germline CDR1 SEHNR, CDR2 FQNEAQ (reference sequence). The CDR3 nucleotides are TGTGCCAGCGGATTGGACAGTAGCACAGATACGCAGTATTTT. It translates to CASGLDSSTDTQYF.

The chain uses TRBV27 and TRBJ2-5; TRBD2 aligns across 7 bases. V was pared by 6 bases and J by 5 bases, with 9 bases of the junction left unmatched. There are 14 residues in the CDR3. Per germline, CDR1 MNHEY and CDR2 SMNVEV (reference sequence). In DNA, the CDR3 is TGTGCCAGCAGAGGGACTACCTCTTGGGAGACCCAGTACTTC. Protein: CASRGTTSWETQYF.

In its sample, this clone was seen once. The V and J genes are TRBV2 and TRBJ2-7; 8 nucleotides line up with TRBD2. After removal of 1 base from V and 4 bases from J, the junction contained 6 bases not matched to a gene. This CDR3 is 15 amino acids long. Per the germline V gene, CDR1 is SNHLY and CDR2 is FYNNEI. This chain's CDR3 is CASSEGTSGFYEQYF. As DNA, the CDR3 is TGTGCCAGCAGTGAAGGAACTAGCGGATTTTACGAGCAGTACTTC.

Here the CDR3 DNA reads TGTGCCAGCAGTTACTCGTCGGGACAGGGGTTCCTGAACACTGAAGCTTTCTTT. Translating it yields CASSYSSGQGFLNTEAFF. V gene TRBV6-2 or TRBV6-3 combines with J gene TRBJ1-1; 10 bases are a match to TRBD1. V gave up 0 bases and J gave up 0 bases; unmatched junction bases: 7. Germline V gene lookup returns CDR1 MNHEY and CDR2 SVGEGT. This CDR3 region has 18 residues.

The chain links TRBV27 to TRBJ1-5, with D perhaps matching TRBD1 (6 bases). Germline CDR1 MNHEY, CDR2 SMNVEV (reference sequence). The CDR3 sequence is 15 residues long. Trimming left V 8 bases short and J 4 bases short, with 18 bases between. This chain's CDR3 is CASRGGGHPNQPQHF. In nucleotides, the CDR3 is TGTGCCAGCCGTGGGGGGGGACACCCTAATCAGCCCCAGCATTTT.

The rearrangement uses TRBV28 and TRBJ1-5; D gene unclear. Germline CDR1 is MDHEN and CDR2 is SYDVKM. V lost 3 bases and J 2 bases, leaving 2 bases between the germline ends. This CDR3 has 12 amino acids. The CDR3 spells CASSFGNQPQHF. Here the CDR3 DNA reads TGTGCCAGCAGTTTCGGCAATCAGCCCCAGCATTTT.

V usage is TRBV28 and J usage is TRBJ1-4; a weak D match, TRBD1 (5 bases). CDR1 and CDR2 (germline): MDHEN, SYDVKM. V lost 5 bases to trimming and J lost 3 bases, with 10 bases between them. The CDR3 length is 14 residues. CDR3 coding DNA: TGTGCCAGCAGTGGAGGGGCGGCTAATGAAAAACTGTTTTTT. It encodes CASSGGAANEKLFF. The whole variable domain, remainder taken from reference TRBV28 and TRBJ1-4, is DVKVTQSSRYLVKRTGEKVFLECVQDMDHENMFWYRQDPGLGLRLIYFSYDVKMKEKGDIPEGYSVSREKKERFSLILESASTNQTSMYLCASSGGAANEKLFFGSGTQLSVL.

The rearrangement uses TRBV4-1 and TRBJ1-1; unclear D gene. With 0 bases removed from V and 1 base from J, the gap between germline ends came to 3 bases. Germline-derived CDR1 and CDR2 are MGHRA and YSYEKL. The CDR3 extends over 13 amino acids. The CDR3 DNA sequence: TGCGCCAGCAGCCAAGACAGGAACACTGAAGCTTTCTTT. This gives the protein CASSQDRNTEAFF.

Notes on this clone: Other DNA sequences within the sample encode an identical CDR3. The V and J genes are TRBV4-3 and TRBJ2-1, with 11 bases fitting TRBD2. The germline CDR1 and CDR2 sequences are LGHNA and YSLEER. This CDR3 comprises 16 residues. V trimming: 1 base; J trimming: 4 bases; junction bases outside the gene matches: 3. The CDR3, as DNA: TGCGCCAGCAGCCAAGTAGCGGGAGGGTCTTACAATGAGCAGTTCTTC. It yields the protein CASSQVAGGSYNEQFF.

This chain joins TRBV27 and TRBJ2-2, with 14 bases that match TRBD2. Germline V gene lookup returns CDR1 MNHEY and CDR2 SMNVEV (reference sequence). The V and J ends lost 10 bases and 0 bases, in that order; junction bases with no gene match: 4. This CDR3 region has 16 residues. As DNA, the CDR3 is TGTGCCATCGCGACTAGCGGGAGGGCGAACACCGGGGAGCTGTTTTTT. Its translation is CAIATSGRANTGELFF.

This clone was found once. This rearrangement joins TRBV3-1 (or the pseudogene TRBV3-2) to TRBJ2-1; 9 bases align to TRBD1. This CDR3 is 15 amino acids long. V lost 8 bases to trimming and J lost 9 bases; unmatched junction nucleotides: 14. CDR1 is LGHDT and CDR2 is YNNKEL in the germline V gene (reference sequence). The CDR3 DNA is TGTGCCAGCTCCCCGGCCGGGACAGGGTCTGGTGAGCAGTTCTTC. Protein: CASSPAGTGSGEQFF.

This clone was detected only once. The V call is TRBV5-1, the J call TRBJ2-2, with 10 bases that match TRBD2. Germline-derived CDR1 and CDR2 are SGHRS and YFSETQ. J was trimmed by 3 bases and V by 3 bases; bases with no gene match: 5. The CDR3 loop spans 16 amino acids. The CDR3 protein is CASSSGTSADTGELFF. The CDR3 coding sequence is TGCGCCAGCAGCTCGGGGACTAGCGCCGACACCGGGGAGCTGTTTTTT. The full variable domain, in which reference TRBV5-1 and TRBJ2-2 provide the parts outside the CDR3, is KAGVTQTPRYLIKTRGQQVTLSCSPISGHRSVSWYQQTPGQGLQFLFEYFSETQRNKGNFPGRFSGRQFSNSRSEMNVSTLELGDSALYLCASSSGTSADTGELFFGEGSRLTVL.

The chain links TRBV11-2 to TRBJ1-5; 10 nucleotides agree with TRBD1. In germline, CDR1 is SGHAT, CDR2 FQNNGV. The CDR3 loop spans 18 amino acids. The J segment lost 1 base and the V segment lost 1 base, leaving 7 bases of the junction unmatched. The CDR3 sequence: CASSLGVTGGFSNQPQHF. The DNA for the CDR3 is TGTGCCAGCAGCTTAGGAGTGACAGGGGGCTTCAGCAATCAGCCCCAGCATTTT.

The J gene is TRBJ2-3, the V gene TRBV5-1; unclear D gene. This CDR3 spans 14 amino acids. Trimming cost V 0 bases and J 2 bases, with 7 bases left between them. CDR1 and CDR2 from the germline V gene are SGHRS and YFSETQ. CDR3 nucleotides: TGCGCCAGCAGCTTGGGGCAGGACACAGATACGCAGTATTTT. This translates into CASSLGQDTDTQYF.

This clone has only one observation. This chain uses TRBV4-3 with TRBJ2-7, with 11 bases that match TRBD1. The germline V gene has CDR1 LGHNA and CDR2 YSLEER. The CDR3 totals 16 residues. The J segment lost 6 bases and the V segment lost 0 bases, leaving 7 bases of the junction unmatched. The CDR3 region is CASSQDFGTGGGEQYF. As DNA, the CDR3 is TGCGCCAGCAGCCAAGATTTCGGGACAGGGGGAGGCGAGCAGTACTTC.

V usage is TRBV27 and J usage is TRBJ2-1; 8 nucleotides align to TRBD2. J gave up 2 bases and V 5 bases, and 14 bases lay outside the gene matches. CDR1 is MNHEY and CDR2 is SMNVEV in the germline V gene (reference sequence). The CDR3 spans 18 residues. The CDR3 reads CASSTSLAEVGPYNEQFF. Here the CDR3 DNA reads TGTGCCAGCAGTACCTCACTAGCGGAAGTGGGCCCCTACAATGAGCAGTTCTTC.

The chain recombines TRBV9 with TRBJ2-1; 8 nucleotides match TRBD1. CDR1 SGDLS and CDR2 YYNGEE come from the germline V gene. J lost 0 bases, V lost 6 bases, and 5 bases had no gene match. The CDR3 consists of 15 residues. The CDR3 spells CASNLQGVSYNEQFF. The CDR3 nucleotides are TGTGCCAGCAACCTACAGGGGGTCTCCTACAATGAGCAGTTCTTC.

The gene calls are TRBV19 and TRBJ1-1; 7 bases fit TRBD1. The J segment lost 3 bases and the V segment lost 3 bases, leaving 1 base of the junction unmatched. The CDR3 length is 13 residues. From germline, CDR1 is LNHDA and CDR2 SQIVND (reference sequence). The CDR3 is CASSIRGDTEAFF. The CDR3, as DNA: TGTGCCAGTAGTATCAGGGGGGACACTGAAGCTTTCTTT.

The chain uses TRBV3-1 (or the pseudogene TRBV3-2) and TRBJ2-1, with 7 bases identical to TRBD1. Trimming at V came to 4 bases and at J to 4 bases, leaving 7 bases not matched to a gene. Per germline, CDR1 LGHDT and CDR2 YNNKEL (reference sequence). The CDR3 spans 15 residues. CDR3 sequence: CASSRPADRYNEQFF. The CDR3 DNA reads TGTGCCAGCAGCCGTCCCGCGGACAGGTACAATGAGCAGTTCTTC.